This T cell receptor (beta chain) was sequenced during a study of cytomegalovirus exposure and HLA in healthy donors. Whole-study findings and limits: A later analysis by the authors found several of the most significant clusters apparently linked to common viral pathogens. Reportedly, fewer N-insertions than the 666-donor mean appeared in an Asian-associated ancestry cluster in a later analysis. The authors excluded some V segments, including TRBV6-2 and TRBV6-3, as indistinguishable.

As concerns this clone: The antigen remains undetermined.

The CDR3 has 15 residues. The germline V gene encodes CDR1 SSHAT and CDR2 FNYEAQ (reference sequence). V was shortened by 5 bases and J by 3 bases, with 16 bases between the two germline ends. It was with 60 Vbeta and 13 Jbeta primers that the PCR ran. The method was immunoSEQ multiplex PCR; TCRdb's version includes in-frame clones alone and lacks a portion of them. The sample has roughly 100,000 clones, roughly 80% seen once. The sequenced material came from PBMCs. This receptor was taken from a man in his forties in good health and CMV-seronegative. The chain has TRBV7-7 and TRBJ2-5; the D gene is possibly TRBD1 (6 bases). The CDR3 is CASSDHVTGKETQYF. CDR3 bases: TGTGCCAGCAGCGATCACGTAACAGGGAAAGAGACCCAGTACTTC.